The rows below give T cell receptor beta chains drawn from one sample of a study of T cells in Graves' hyperthyroidism and ophthalmopathy. One entry per CDR3 protein, called by TCRdb with MiXCR from the multiplex PCR reads. This table has under 350,000 distinct CDR3 sequences, 15% to 20% appearing once. Sequencing was done on a sample of blood. The receptors were sampled from a woman aged 50 to 60 with Graves' hyperthyroidism. The CDR3 runs from the conserved cysteine through the conserved F or W. A D gene is named only where the DNA matches it firmly. Some rows mark clone size as missing; the rest say once, few, many or name a class of expanded clone.

V	length	size	D	J	DNA	CDR3
TRBV7-9	17	many	TRBD1	TRBJ2-3	TGTGCCAGCAGCTTAATCCCGGGACAGGGCATAACAGATACGCAGTATTTT	CASSLIPGQGITDTQYF
TRBV2	17	.	.	TRBJ1-6	TGTGCCAGCAGTGTTTGGGTAGCGAGCTCCTATAATTCACCCCTCCACTTT	CASSVWVASSYNSPLHF
TRBV6-4	14	once	.	TRBJ1-6	TGTGCCAGCAGTTATTTTGGGAGAGATTCACCCCTCCACTTT	CASSYFGRDSPLHF
TRBV12-3/TRBV12-4	13	many	TRBD2	TRBJ2-5	TGTGCCAGCAGTTCCCTAGCGGTTGAGACCCAGTACTTC	CASSSLAVETQYF
TRBV6-1	14	.	.	TRBJ2-5	TGTGCCAGCATGGACGTCTGGAACGGGGAGACCCAGTACTTC	CASMDVWNGETQYF
TRBV28	13	few	.	TRBJ1-1	TGTGTCAGCATTCCGACAGTGAACACTGAAGCTTTCTTT	CVSIPTVNTEAFF
TRBV5-1	14	many	TRBD1	TRBJ1-1	TGCGCCAGCAAGGTCGGGACAGCGAACACTGAAGCTTTCTTT	CASKVGTANTEAFF
TRBV20-1	14	many	.	TRBJ2-1	TGCAGTGCTAGGTTTCTAGCTGGCTACAATGAGCAGTTCTTC	CSARFLAGYNEQFF
TRBV30	15	.	TRBD2	TRBJ2-1	TGTGCCTGGAGTCTGGGACTAGCGGGGGCCGGTGAGCAGTTCTTC	CAWSLGLAGAGEQFF
TRBV27	15	many	.	TRBJ1-2	TGTGCCAGCCGCGACAGAGGGGAGTATAACTATGGCTACACCTTC	CASRDRGEYNYGYTF
TRBV7-9	15	many	TRBD2	TRBJ2-5	TGTGCCAGCAGACCTACTAGCGGGGCCCAAGAGACCCAGTACTTC	CASRPTSGAQETQYF
TRBV9	17	.	.	TRBJ1-2	TGTGCCAGCAGCGTAGACGACCAGATGACAGGCTACTATGGCTACACCTTC	CASSVDDQMTGYYGYTF
TRBV28	11	.	.	TRBJ1-1	TGTGCAGCGAAACTGAACACTGAAGCTTTCTTT	CAAKLNTEAFF
TRBV5-1	14	many	TRBD2	TRBJ2-1	TGCGCCAGCAGCCTCGGGACTACGTTAGATGAGCAGTTCTTC	CASSLGTTLDEQFF
TRBV25-1	14	.	.	TRBJ1-4	TGTGCCAGCAGTGAACGGGGGGGTAGAGAAAAACTGTTTTTT	CASSERGGREKLFF
TRBV20-1	13	many	TRBD1	TRBJ1-5	TGCAGTGCCCAGGGGGGGGGCAATCAGCCCCAGCATTTT	CSAQGGGNQPQHF
TRBV28	17	many	TRBD2	TRBJ2-3	TGTGCCAGCGACGCGGGAGGGTTTAAGGTTCGGACAGATACGCAGTATTTT	CASDAGGFKVRTDTQYF
TRBV29-1	13	few	TRBD2	TRBJ2-3	TGCAGCGCACTAGCGGGGAGCACAGATACGCAGTATTTT	CSALAGSTDTQYF
TRBV10-3	18	.	TRBD1	TRBJ1-6	TGTGCCATCAGTGAGTCCGACAGGGGTCCGACCCCGGGTTCACCCCTCCACTTT	CAISESDRGPTPGSPLHF
TRBV20-1	15	.	TRBD2	TRBJ2-3	TGCAGTGCTAGATCCCCAGCGGGGGTGAGGGATACGCAGTATTTT	CSARSPAGVRDTQYF
TRBV12-3/TRBV12-4	12	many	.	TRBJ1-2	TGTGCCAGCAGTTTAGATCAGGGCGGCTACACCTTC	CASSLDQGGYTF